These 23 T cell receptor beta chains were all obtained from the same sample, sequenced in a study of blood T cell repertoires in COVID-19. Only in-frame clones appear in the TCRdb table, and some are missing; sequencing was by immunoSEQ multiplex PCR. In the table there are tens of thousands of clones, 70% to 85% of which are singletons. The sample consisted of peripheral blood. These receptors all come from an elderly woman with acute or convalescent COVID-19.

CDR3 sequence: CASSGGQGKYGYTF. The CDR3 DNA is TGTGCCAGCAGCGGGGGACAGGGAAAGTATGGCTACACCTTC. The chain employs TRBV9 and TRBJ1-2, with TRBD1 identical over 9 bases. In germline, CDR1 is SGDLS, CDR2 YYNGEE. V was pared by 3 bases and J by 5 bases, with 5 bases of the junction left unmatched. The CDR3 totals 14 residues.

CDR3 sequence reads: CASSQDKLDRDAYQPQHF. The CDR3 DNA reads TGCGCCAGCAGCCAAGATAAACTGGACAGGGATGCCTACCAGCCCCAGCATTTT. V is TRBV4-3 and J is TRBJ1-5; 8 bases agree with TRBD1. This CDR3 region has 18 residues. The V gene end was trimmed by 0 bases and the J gene end by 7 bases; junction bases not matched to a gene: 14. Germline V gene lookup returns CDR1 LGHNA and CDR2 YSLEER.

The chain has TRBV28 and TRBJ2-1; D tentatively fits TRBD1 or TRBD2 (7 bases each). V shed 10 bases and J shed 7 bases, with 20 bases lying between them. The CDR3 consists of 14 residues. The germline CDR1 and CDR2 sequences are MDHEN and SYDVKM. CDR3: CATRGGQRVNEQFF. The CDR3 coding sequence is TGTGCCACCAGGGGGGGGCAGCGGGTTAATGAGCAGTTCTTC.

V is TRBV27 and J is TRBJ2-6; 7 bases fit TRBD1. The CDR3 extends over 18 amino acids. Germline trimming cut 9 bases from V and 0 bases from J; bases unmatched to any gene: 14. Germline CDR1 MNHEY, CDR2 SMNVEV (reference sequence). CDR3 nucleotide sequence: TGTGCCAGTAGTGACCGGGACAGTTTCTTCTCTGGGGCCAACGTCCTGACTTTC. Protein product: CASSDRDSFFSGANVLTF.

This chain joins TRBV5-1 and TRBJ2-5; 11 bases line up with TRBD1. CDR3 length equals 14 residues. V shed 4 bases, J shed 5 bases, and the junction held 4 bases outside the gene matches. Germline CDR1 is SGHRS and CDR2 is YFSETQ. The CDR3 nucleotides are TGCGCCAGCAGCCGGACAGGGGGCTTGGAGACCCAGTACTTC. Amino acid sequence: CASSRTGGLETQYF.

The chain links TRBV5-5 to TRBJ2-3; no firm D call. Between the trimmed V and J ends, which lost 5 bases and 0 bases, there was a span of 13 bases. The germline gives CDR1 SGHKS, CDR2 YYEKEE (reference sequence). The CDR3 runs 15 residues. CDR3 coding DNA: TGTGCCAGCAGATCAACTCCTACTAGCACAGATACGCAGTATTTT. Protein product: CASRSTPTSTDTQYF.

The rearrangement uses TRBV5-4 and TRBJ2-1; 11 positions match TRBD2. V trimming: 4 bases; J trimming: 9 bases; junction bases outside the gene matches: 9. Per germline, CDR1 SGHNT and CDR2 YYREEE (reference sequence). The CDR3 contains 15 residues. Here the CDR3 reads CASSPTSGSESEQFF. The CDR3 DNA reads TGTGCCAGCAGCCCAACTAGCGGGAGCGAAAGTGAGCAGTTCTTC. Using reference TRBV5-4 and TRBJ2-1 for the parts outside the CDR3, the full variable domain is ETGVTQSPTHLIKTRGQQVTLRCSSQSGHNTVSWYQQALGQGPQFIFQYYREEENGRGNFPPRFSGLQFPNYSSELNVNALELDDSALYLCASSPTSGSESEQFFGPGTRLTVL.

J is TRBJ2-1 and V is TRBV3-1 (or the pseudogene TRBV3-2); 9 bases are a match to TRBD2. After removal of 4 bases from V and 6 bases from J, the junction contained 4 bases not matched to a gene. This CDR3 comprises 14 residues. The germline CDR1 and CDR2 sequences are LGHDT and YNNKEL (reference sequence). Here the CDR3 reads CASSRLADLNEQFF. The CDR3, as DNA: TGTGCCAGCAGCCGACTAGCGGACCTCAATGAGCAGTTCTTC.

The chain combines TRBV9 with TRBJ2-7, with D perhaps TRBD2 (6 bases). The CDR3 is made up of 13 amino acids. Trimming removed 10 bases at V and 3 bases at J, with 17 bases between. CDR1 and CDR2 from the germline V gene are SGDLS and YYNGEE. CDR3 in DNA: TGTGCCTTCTATCGGGACGGGGGCTACGAGCAGTACTTC. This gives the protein CAFYRDGGYEQYF.

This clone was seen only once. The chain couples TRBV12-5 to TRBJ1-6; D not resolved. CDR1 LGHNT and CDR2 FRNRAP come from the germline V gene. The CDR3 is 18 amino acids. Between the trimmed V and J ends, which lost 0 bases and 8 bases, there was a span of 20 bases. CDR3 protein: CASGLVPSYRALDSPLHF. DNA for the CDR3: TGTGCTAGTGGTTTGGTACCCTCTTACAGAGCCCTGGATTCACCCCTCCACTTT.

The CDR3 DNA follows: TGCGCCAGCAGCTATCGTCAGGCCTCCTCCTACGAGCAGTACTTC. Protein product: CASSYRQASSYEQYF. The J gene is TRBJ2-7, the V gene TRBV5-1, with D hard to call. This CDR3 comprises 15 residues. Trimming took 3 bases from V and 0 from J, leaving 13 bases between them. Germline V gene data show CDR1 as SGHRS and CDR2 as YFSETQ.

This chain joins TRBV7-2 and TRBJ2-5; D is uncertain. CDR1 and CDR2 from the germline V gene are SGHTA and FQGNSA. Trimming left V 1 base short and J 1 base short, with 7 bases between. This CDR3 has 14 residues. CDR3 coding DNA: TGTGCCAGCAGCTTAGACAACCGCCAAGAGACCCAGTACTTC. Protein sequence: CASSLDNRQETQYF.

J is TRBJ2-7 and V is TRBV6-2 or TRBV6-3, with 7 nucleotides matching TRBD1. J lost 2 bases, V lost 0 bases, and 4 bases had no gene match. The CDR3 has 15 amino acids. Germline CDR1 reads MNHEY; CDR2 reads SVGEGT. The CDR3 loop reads CASSYSGQQTYEQYF. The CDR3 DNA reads TGTGCCAGCAGTTACTCGGGACAGCAGACCTACGAGCAGTACTTC.

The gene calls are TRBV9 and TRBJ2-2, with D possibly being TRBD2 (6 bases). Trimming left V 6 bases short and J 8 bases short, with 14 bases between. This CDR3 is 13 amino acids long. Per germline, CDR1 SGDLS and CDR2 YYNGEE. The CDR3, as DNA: TGTGCCAGCACCCGGCGGGAAAAGGGGGAGCTGTTTTTT. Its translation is CASTRREKGELFF.

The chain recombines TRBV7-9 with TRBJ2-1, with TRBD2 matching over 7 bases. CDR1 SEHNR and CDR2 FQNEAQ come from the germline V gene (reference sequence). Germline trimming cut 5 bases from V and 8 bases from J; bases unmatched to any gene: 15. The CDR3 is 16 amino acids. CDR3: CASSPTGGVPRDEQFF. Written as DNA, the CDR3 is TGTGCCAGCAGCCCCACTGGGGGGGTGCCAAGGGATGAGCAGTTCTTC. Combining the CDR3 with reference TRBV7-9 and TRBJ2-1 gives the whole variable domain DTGVSQNPRHKITKRGQNVTFRCDPISEHNRLYWYRQTLGQGPEFLTYFQNEAQLEKSRLLSDRFSAERPKGSFSTLEIQRTEQGDSAMYLCASSPTGGVPRDEQFFGPGTRLTVL.

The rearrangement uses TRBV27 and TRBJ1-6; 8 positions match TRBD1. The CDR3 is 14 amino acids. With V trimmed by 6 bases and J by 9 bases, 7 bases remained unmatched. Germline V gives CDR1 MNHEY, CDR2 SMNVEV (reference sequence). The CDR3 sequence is CASSRQGAGSPLHF. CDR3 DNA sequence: TGTGCCAGCAGCCGTCAGGGGGCGGGTTCACCCCTCCACTTT.

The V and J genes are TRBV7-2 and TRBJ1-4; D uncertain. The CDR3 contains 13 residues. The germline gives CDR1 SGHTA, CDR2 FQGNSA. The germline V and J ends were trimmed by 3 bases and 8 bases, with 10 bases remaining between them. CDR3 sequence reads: CASSLTQQEKLFF. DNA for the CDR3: TGTGCCAGCAGCTTGACACAGCAGGAAAAACTGTTTTTT.

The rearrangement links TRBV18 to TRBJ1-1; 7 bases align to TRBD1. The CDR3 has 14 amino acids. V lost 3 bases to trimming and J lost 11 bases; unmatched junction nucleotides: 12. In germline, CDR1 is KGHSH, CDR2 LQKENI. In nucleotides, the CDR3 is TGTGCCAGCTCACCTAACCGTGAAGGGGGCTTGGCTTTCTTT. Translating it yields CASSPNREGGLAFF.

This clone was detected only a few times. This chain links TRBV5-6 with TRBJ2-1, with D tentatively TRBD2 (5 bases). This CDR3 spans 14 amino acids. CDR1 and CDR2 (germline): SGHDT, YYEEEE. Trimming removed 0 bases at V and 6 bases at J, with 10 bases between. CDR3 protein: CASSLAGLANEQFF. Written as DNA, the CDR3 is TGTGCCAGCAGCTTGGCCGGACTCGCCAATGAGCAGTTCTTC.

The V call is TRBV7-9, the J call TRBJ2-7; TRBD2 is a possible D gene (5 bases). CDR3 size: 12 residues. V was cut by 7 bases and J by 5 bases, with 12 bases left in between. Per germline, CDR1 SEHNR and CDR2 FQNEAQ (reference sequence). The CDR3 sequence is CASIKDGDEQYF. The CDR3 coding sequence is TGTGCCAGCATCAAAGACGGGGACGAGCAGTACTTC.

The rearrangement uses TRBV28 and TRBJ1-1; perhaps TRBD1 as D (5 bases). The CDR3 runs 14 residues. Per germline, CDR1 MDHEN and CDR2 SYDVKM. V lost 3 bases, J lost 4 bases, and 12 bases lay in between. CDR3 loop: CASSLRGGGTEAFF. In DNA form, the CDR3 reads TGTGCCAGCAGTTTGAGGGGAGGCGGCACTGAAGCTTTCTTT. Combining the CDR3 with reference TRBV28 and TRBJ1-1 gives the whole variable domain DVKVTQSSRYLVKRTGEKVFLECVQDMDHENMFWYRQDPGLGLRLIYFSYDVKMKEKGDIPEGYSVSREKKERFSLILESASTNQTSMYLCASSLRGGGTEAFFGQGTRLTVV.

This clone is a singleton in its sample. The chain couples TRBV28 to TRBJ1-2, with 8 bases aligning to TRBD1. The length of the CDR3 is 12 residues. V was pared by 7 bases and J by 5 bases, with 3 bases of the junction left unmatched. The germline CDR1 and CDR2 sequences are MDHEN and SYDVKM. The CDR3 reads CASKDREYGYTF. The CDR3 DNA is TGTGCCAGCAAGGACAGGGAGTATGGCTACACCTTC.

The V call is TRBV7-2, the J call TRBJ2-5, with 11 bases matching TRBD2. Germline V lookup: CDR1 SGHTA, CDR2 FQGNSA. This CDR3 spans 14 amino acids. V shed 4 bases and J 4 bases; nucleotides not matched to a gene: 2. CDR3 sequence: CASSSGLAGETQYF. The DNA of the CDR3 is TGTGCCAGCAGCTCCGGACTAGCGGGAGAGACCCAGTACTTC. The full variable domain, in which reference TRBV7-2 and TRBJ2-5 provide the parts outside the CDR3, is GAGVSQSPSNKVTEKGKDVELRCDPISGHTALYWYRQSLGQGLEFLIYFQGNSAPDKSGLPSDRFSAERTGGSVSTLTIQRTQQEDSAVYLCASSSGLAGETQYFGPGTRLLVL.